This T cell receptor beta chain was profiled in a study of cytomegalovirus exposure and HLA in healthy donors. The study drew the donors from its approximately 120-subject validation cohort, separate from the approximately 700-subject first cohort. Measured with immunoSEQ multiplex PCR; TCRdb has only the in-frame clones, and not every one. In the table there are 200,000 or so clones, over 65% of which are singletons. Between the trimmed V and J ends, which lost 1 base and 1 base, there was a span of 14 bases. CDR3 length equals 16 residues. Per the germline V gene, CDR1 is LGHNA and CDR2 is YSLEER. The J gene is TRBJ2-7, the V gene TRBV4-3; maybe TRBD1 (6 bases). This clonotype originated in a man aged 18 to 29 in good health and CMV-seropositive. The source material was PBMCs. CDR3 in amino acids: CASSQGSRTVSYEQYF. CDR3 in DNA: TGCGCCAGCAGCCAAGGTTCCCGGACAGTTTCCTACGAGCAGTACTTC.